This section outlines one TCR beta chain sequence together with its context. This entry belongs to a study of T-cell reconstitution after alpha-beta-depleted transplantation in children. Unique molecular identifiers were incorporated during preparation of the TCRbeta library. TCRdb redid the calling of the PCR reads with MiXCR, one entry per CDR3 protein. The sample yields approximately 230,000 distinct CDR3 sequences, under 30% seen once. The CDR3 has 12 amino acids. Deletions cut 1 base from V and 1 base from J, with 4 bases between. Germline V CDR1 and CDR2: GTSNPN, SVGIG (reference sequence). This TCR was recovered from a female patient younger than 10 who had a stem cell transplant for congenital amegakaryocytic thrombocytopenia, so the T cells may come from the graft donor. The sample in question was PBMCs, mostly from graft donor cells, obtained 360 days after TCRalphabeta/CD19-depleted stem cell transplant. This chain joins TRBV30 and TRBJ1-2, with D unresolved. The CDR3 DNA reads TGTGCCTGGAGTGGGTTTAACTATGGCTACACCTTC. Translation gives CAWSGFNYGYTF.